This is a list of T cell receptor beta chains from one sample in a study of OX40 agonist ivuxolimab in advanced cancers. Some clones are missing from TCRdb's copy, which holds only in-frame ones; the method was immunoSEQ multiplex PCR. The table records 90,000 to 100,000 clones, 80% to 90% of them present only once. Sequences were derived from CD4+ or CD8+ T cells sorted from blood, sampled in a trial of the OX40 agonist ivuxolimab. Every receptor here comes from an adult with an advanced solid tumor such as melanoma, head and neck, liver or kidney cancer. The CDR3 runs from the conserved cysteine through the conserved F or W. The D gene is left open where the match is weak. Not every row has a clone size; where given, it reads once, few, many or a size class.

v_gene	abundance	j_gene	d_gene	CDR3nt	CDR3aa
TRBV28	.	TRBJ2-1	TRBD2	TGTGCCAGCACCGGACTTCTAGCGGGAGGAGCCTCCTACAATGAGCAGTTCTTC	CASTGLLAGGASYNEQFF
TRBV30	.	TRBJ2-3	.	TGTGCCTGGAGTCCTAGGGGGGGGAGCCCCACAGATACGCAGTATTTT	CAWSPRGGSPTDTQYF
TRBV18	.	TRBJ1-1	.	TGTGCCAGCTCACCACCTAACACTGAAGCTTTCTTT	CASSPPNTEAFF
TRBV4-1	.	TRBJ1-4	.	TGCGCCAGCAGCCAAGATCCGACAGCTAATGAAAAACTGTTTTTT	CASSQDPTANEKLFF
TRBV6-6	.	TRBJ1-1	TRBD1	TGTGCCAGCAGTAACCCGGGGACAGACGCTGAAGCTTTCTTT	CASSNPGTDAEAFF
TRBV11-3	.	TRBJ1-2	TRBD1	TGTGCCAGCAGCCCAGCGAGGGACAGATATGGCTACACCTTC	CASSPARDRYGYTF
TRBV5-6	.	TRBJ2-7	.	TGTGCCAGCAGCTTGAGGAACGTCTACGAGCAGTACTTC	CASSLRNVYEQYF
TRBV27	.	TRBJ1-2	.	TGTGCCAGCAGTTTACGGGGGGTGGGCGGCTACACCTTC	CASSLRGVGGYTF
TRBV6-5	.	TRBJ1-6	.	TGTGCCAGCACGGATCGGTCACCCCTCCACTTT	CASTDRSPLHF
TRBV11-2	once	TRBJ1-6	.	TGTGCCAGCAGCCTCCGGGACGTCGGTTCACCCCTCCACTTT	CASSLRDVGSPLHF
TRBV5-1	.	TRBJ2-1	TRBD2	TGCGCCAGCAGCCGGACTAGCGGGGGGCGCCACAATGAGCAGTTCTTC	CASSRTSGGRHNEQFF
TRBV18	.	TRBJ2-1	.	TGTGCCAGCTCACCCCAGGGTCAATTCAATGAGCAGTTCTTC	CASSPQGQFNEQFF
TRBV10-3	.	TRBJ1-5	.	TGTGCCATCAGCACGGGACAAGTCAATCAGCCCCAGCATTTT	CAISTGQVNQPQHF
TRBV10-3	.	TRBJ2-1	.	TGTGCCATCAGTCCCACGGGAGAAGCGAATGAGCAGTTCTTC	CAISPTGEANEQFF
TRBV6-1	.	TRBJ1-2	.	TGTGCCAGCAGTGCCGGGGGGAGTAACTATGGCTACACCTTC	CASSAGGSNYGYTF
TRBV28	.	TRBJ2-5	TRBD2	TGTGCCAGCAGGGCGATTAGCGGGAGAGCAGAGACCCAGTACTTC	CASRAISGRAETQYF
TRBV18	.	TRBJ2-4	TRBD1	TGTGCCAGCTCACCAGAAGGGGGCTCAAACATTCAGTACTTC	CASSPEGGSNIQYF
TRBV5-1	.	TRBJ2-1	TRBD2	TGCGCCAGCAGCTCGAGACTAGCGGGAGATTACAATGAGCAGTTCTTC	CASSSRLAGDYNEQFF
TRBV11-2	.	TRBJ1-1	.	TGTGCCAGCAGCTTAGGGCAGAACACTGAAGCTTTCTTT	CASSLGQNTEAFF
TRBV9	.	TRBJ1-2	.	TGTGCCAGCAGCCGGGGCCAAGGGGGCTACACCTTC	CASSRGQGGYTF
TRBV6-5	once	TRBJ2-5	TRBD2	TGTGCCAGCAGTTACGGGGTAGCGGGGCAAGAGACCCAGTACTTC	CASSYGVAGQETQYF
TRBV11-2	once	TRBJ2-3	TRBD2	TGTGCCAGCAGCTTAGCTAGTCCAGGACTAGCGACAGATACGCAGTATTTT	CASSLASPGLATDTQYF
TRBV4-1	.	TRBJ2-1	.	TGCGCCAGCAGCCAAGATAGCGACTATTTATACAATGAGCAGTTCTTC	CASSQDSDYLYNEQFF
TRBV5-4	few	TRBJ1-2	.	TGTGCCAGCAGCTTGGAGGGGAGCTATGGCTACACCTTC	CASSLEGSYGYTF
TRBV11-2	.	TRBJ2-3	TRBD2	TGTGCCAGCAGCTTAGGGACTAGCGGGAGCTCAGATACGCAGTATTTT	CASSLGTSGSSDTQYF
TRBV28	.	TRBJ1-1	.	TGTGCCGGCCCGTTGGGAGGCGTTGGGGAAGCTTTCTTT	CAGPLGGVGEAFF
TRBV5-8	.	TRBJ2-1	.	TGTGCCAGCAGCCCAATTTTCGGGGTCTACAATGAGCAGTTCTTC	CASSPIFGVYNEQFF
TRBV5-1	few	TRBJ2-3	.	TGCGCCAGCAGGGGTGGGGGTAGCACAGATACGCAGTATTTT	CASRGGGSTDTQYF
TRBV7-2	.	TRBJ2-1	.	TGTGCCAGCAGCTTAGCTCCGGGGGCGCCTGAGCAGTTCTTC	CASSLAPGAPEQFF
TRBV2	.	TRBJ1-4	TRBD1	TGTGCCAGCAGTCGACAGGGTAATGAAAAACTGTTTTTT	CASSRQGNEKLFF
TRBV6-5	.	TRBJ1-3	.	TGTGCCAGCAGTTCTCCGACAAAGACTGGAAACACCATATATTTT	CASSSPTKTGNTIYF
TRBV28	few	TRBJ1-4	.	TGTGCCAGCAGTTTGATGGGTGAGGGTAATGAAAAACTGTTTTTT	CASSLMGEGNEKLFF
TRBV7-7	.	TRBJ1-2	TRBD1	TGTGCCGTGGGACAGGACGCAGCTAACTATGGCTACACCTTC	CAVGQDAANYGYTF
TRBV6-5	.	TRBJ1-6	.	TGTGCCAGCAGTCGCCGGGACACTGAGGGACCCCTCCACTTT	CASSRRDTEGPLHF
TRBV6-5	.	TRBJ1-2	.	TGTGCCAGCAGTTACTCCCCCGGGGACTATGGCTACACCTTC	CASSYSPGDYGYTF
TRBV5-1	.	TRBJ1-2	.	TGCGCCAGCAGCTTGGTACGGGGGCCCCGGCAAGGCTACACCTTC	CASSLVRGPRQGYTF
TRBV5-1	.	TRBJ1-2	.	TGCGCCAGCAGCCCCGATACAGGGAACTATGGCTACACCTTC	CASSPDTGNYGYTF
TRBV2	.	TRBJ2-1	.	TGTGCCAGCAGCCACGAAAGGGACCAGTTCTTC	CASSHERDQFF
TRBV7-3	.	TRBJ1-1	.	TGTGCCAGCAGCTTAACGCTAAATTCCAATGAAGCTTTCTTT	CASSLTLNSNEAFF
TRBV6-5	.	TRBJ2-1	.	TGTGCCAGCAGATCCCGGGAGACCTGGGATGAGCAGTTCTTC	CASRSRETWDEQFF
TRBV21-1	.	TRBJ2-2	.	TGTGCCAGCAGCAAAGTTCTAGCGGAGAACACCGGGGAGCTGTTTTTT	CASSKVLAENTGELFF
TRBV5-1	.	TRBJ1-1	.	TGCGCCAGCAGCTTCGACAGAAAAGCCACTGAAGCTTTCTTT	CASSFDRKATEAFF
TRBV28	.	TRBJ1-5	.	TGTGCCAGCAGTTTTCCGGATAGCAATCAGCCCCAGCATTTT	CASSFPDSNQPQHF
TRBV18	.	TRBJ2-7	TRBD1	TGTGCCAGCTCACCCTCGGGGACAGGTGGAAGGGGCGAGCAGTACTTC	CASSPSGTGGRGEQYF
TRBV19	.	TRBJ1-1	.	TGTGCCAGTAGTATGCAGGAGGGGATCACTGAAGCTTTCTTT	CASSMQEGITEAFF
TRBV13	.	TRBJ1-1	.	TGTGCCAGCAGCTTAGCAGGGAGGAACACTGAAGCTTTCTTT	CASSLAGRNTEAFF
TRBV11-3	.	TRBJ1-1	.	TGTGCCAGCAGCTCGCAGGGCAACACTGAAGCTTTCTTT	CASSSQGNTEAFF
TRBV28	.	TRBJ1-5	.	TGTGCCAGCAGTTTAAGTGGTCAGCCCCAGCATTTT	CASSLSGQPQHF
TRBV9	once	TRBJ2-1	.	TGTGCCAGCAGCGTAACCGACAATGAGCAGTTCTTC	CASSVTDNEQFF
TRBV5-5	.	TRBJ2-5	.	TGTGCCAGCAGCTCGACAGAGACCCAGTACTTC	CASSSTETQYF
TRBV18	.	TRBJ2-2	TRBD1	TGTGCCAGCTCGCGGGGACAGGGGATGAACACCGGGGAGCTGTTTTTT	CASSRGQGMNTGELFF